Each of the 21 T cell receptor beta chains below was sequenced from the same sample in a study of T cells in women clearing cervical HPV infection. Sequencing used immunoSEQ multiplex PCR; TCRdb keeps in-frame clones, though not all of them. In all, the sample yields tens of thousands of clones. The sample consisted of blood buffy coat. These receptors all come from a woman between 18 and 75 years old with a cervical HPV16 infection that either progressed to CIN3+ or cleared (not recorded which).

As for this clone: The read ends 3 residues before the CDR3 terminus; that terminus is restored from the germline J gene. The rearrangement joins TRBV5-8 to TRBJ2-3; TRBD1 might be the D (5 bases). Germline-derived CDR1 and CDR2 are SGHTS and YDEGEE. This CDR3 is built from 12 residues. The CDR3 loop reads CASRGETLAQYF. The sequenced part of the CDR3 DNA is TGTGCCAGCAGAGGGGAAACCCTGGCG.

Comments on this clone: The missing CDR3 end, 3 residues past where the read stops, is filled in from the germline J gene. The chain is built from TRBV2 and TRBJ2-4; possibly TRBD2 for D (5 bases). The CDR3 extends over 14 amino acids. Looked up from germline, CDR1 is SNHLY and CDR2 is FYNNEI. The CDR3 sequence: CASSEAGRHGGQYF. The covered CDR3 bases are TGTGCCAGCAGTGAAGCGGGCAGGCACGGAGGT.

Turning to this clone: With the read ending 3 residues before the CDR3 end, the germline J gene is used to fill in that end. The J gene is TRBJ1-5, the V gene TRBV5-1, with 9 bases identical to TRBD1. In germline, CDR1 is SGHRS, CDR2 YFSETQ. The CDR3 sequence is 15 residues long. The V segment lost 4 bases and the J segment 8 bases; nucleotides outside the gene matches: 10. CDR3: CASSEGTGFEKPQHF. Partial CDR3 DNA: TGCGCCAGCAGCGAAGGGACAGGGTTCGAGAAGCCC.

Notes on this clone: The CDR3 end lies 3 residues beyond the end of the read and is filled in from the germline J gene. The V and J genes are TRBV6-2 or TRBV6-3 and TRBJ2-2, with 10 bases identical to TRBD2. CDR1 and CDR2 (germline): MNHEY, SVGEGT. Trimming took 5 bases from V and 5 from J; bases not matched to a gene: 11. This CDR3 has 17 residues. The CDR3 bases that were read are TGTGCCAGCAGTCAACTCGTAGTACTAGCGGGGACCGGGGAG. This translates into CASSQLVVLAGTGE. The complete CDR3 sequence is CASSQLVVLAGTGELFF.

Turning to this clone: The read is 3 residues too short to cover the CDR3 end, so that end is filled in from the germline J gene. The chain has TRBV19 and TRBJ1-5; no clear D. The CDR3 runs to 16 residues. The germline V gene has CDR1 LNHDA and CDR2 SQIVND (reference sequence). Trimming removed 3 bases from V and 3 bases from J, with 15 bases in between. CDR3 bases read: TGTGCCAGTAGTATTTCAGTAGGCGGGTTCAATCAGCCC. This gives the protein CASSISVGGFNQP. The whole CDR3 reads CASSISVGGFNQPQHF.

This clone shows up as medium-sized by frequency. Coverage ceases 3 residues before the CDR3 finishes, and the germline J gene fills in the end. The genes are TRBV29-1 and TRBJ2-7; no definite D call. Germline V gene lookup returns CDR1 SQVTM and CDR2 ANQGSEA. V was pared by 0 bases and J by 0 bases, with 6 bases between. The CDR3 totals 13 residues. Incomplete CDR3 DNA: TGCAGCGTTGAAGATCTCAGCTCCTACGAG. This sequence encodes CSVEDLSSYE. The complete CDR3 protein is CSVEDLSSYEQYF.

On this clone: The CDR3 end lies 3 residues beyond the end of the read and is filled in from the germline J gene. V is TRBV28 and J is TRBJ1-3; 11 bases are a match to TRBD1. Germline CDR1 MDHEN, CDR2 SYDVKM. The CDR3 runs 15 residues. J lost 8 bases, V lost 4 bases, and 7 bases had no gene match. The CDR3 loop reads CASSSSGTGGDTIYF. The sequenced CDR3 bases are TGTGCCAGCAGTTCGTCCGGGACAGGGGGGGACACC.

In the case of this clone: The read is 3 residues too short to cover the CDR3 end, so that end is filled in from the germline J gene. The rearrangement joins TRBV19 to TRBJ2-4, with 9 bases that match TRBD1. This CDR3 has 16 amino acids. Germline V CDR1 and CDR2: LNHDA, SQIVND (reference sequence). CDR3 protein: CASSMRLQGAEYGQYF. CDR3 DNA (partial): TGTGCCAGTAGTATGCGCCTACAGGGGGCTGAATATGGT. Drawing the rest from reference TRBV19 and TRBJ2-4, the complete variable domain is DGGITQSPKYLFRKEGQNVTLSCEQNLNHDAMYWYRQDPGQGLRLIYYSQIVNDFQKGDIAEGYSVSREKKESFPLTVTSAQKNPTAFYLCASSMRLQGAEYGQYFGAGTRLSVL.

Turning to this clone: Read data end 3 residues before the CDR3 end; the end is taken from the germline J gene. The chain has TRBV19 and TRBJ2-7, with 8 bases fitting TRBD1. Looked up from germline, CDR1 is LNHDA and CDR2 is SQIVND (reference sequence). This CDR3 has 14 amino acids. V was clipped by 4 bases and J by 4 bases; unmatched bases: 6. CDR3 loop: CASSTGTGSYEQYF. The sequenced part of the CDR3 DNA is TGTGCCAGTAGTACCGGGACAGGTAGTTACGAG.

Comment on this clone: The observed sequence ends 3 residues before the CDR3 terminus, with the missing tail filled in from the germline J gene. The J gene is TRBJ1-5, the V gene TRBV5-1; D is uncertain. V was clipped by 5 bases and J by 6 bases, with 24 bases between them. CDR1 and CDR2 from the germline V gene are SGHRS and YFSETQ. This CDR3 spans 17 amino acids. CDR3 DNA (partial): TGCGCCAGCAGTTTCGCGGGGTTTGGGGATGAGGGTCAGCCC. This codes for CASSFAGFGDEGQP. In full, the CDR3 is CASSFAGFGDEGQPQHF.

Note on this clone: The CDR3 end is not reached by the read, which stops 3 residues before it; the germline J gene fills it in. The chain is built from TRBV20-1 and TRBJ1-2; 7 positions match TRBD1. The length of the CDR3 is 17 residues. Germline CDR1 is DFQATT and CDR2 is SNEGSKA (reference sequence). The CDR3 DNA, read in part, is TGCAGTGCTAGAGATTCAGGGGGGTACCGAGGCACAGATACC. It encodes CSARDSGGYRGTDT. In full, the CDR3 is CSARDSGGYRGTDTYTF.

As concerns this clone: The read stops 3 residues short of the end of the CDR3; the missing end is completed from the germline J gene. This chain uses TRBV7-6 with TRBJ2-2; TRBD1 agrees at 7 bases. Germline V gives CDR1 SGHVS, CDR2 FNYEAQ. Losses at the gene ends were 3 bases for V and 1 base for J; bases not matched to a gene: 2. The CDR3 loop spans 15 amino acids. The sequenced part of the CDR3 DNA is TGTGCCAGCAGCTTCAGACAGGGGAACACCGGGGAG. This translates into CASSFRQGNTGE. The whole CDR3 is CASSFRQGNTGELFF.

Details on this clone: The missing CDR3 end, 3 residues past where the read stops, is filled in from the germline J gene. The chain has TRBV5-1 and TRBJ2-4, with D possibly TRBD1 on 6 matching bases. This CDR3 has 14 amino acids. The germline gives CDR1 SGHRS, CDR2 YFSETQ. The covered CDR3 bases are TGCGCCAGCAGCTTAAACAGGGTGGGGCATGGT. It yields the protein CASSLNRVGHG. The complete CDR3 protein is CASSLNRVGHGQYF.

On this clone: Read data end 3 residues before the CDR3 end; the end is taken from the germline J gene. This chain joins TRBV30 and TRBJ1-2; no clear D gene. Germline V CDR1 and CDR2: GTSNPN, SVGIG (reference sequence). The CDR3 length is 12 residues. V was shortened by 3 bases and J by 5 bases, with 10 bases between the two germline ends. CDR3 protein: CAWRGAGYGYTF. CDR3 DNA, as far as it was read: TGTGCCTGGAGAGGCGCGGGGTATGGC.

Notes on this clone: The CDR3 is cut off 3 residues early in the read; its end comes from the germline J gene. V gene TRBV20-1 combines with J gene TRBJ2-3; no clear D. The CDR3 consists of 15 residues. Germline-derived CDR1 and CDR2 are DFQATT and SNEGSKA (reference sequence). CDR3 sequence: CSARETVSSNQPQYF. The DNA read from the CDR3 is TGCAGTGCTAGAGAAACGGTCAGTAGCAATCAGCCG.

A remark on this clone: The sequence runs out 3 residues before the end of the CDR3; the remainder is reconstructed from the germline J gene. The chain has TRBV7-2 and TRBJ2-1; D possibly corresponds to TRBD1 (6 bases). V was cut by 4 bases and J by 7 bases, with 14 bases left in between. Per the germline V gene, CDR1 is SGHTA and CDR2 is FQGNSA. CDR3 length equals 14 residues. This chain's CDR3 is CASSWGRRGNEQFF. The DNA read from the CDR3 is TGTGCCAGCAGCTGGGGGCGAAGGGGGAATGAG.

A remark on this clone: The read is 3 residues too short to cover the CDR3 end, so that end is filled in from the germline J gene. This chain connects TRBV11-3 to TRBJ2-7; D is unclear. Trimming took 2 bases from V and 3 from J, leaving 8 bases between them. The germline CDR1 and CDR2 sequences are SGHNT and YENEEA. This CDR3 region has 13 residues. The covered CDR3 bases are TGTGCCAGCAGCTTACGCAGTGGCTACGAG. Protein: CASSLRSGYE. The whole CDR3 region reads CASSLRSGYEQYF.

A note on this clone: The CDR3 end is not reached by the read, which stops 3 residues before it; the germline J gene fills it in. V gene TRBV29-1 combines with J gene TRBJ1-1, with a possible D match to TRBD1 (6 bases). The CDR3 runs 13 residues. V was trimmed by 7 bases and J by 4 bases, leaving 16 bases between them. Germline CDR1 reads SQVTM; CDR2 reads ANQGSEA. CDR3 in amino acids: CSAIEGVSTEAFF. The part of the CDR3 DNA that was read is TGCAGCGCCATAGAGGGGGTTAGCACTGAA. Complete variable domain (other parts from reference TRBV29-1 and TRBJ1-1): SAVISQKPSRDICQRGTSLTIQCQVDSQVTMMFWYRQQPGQSLTLIATANQGSEATYESGFVIDKFPISRPNLTFSTLTVSNMSPEDSSIYLCSAIEGVSTEAFFGQGTRLTVV.

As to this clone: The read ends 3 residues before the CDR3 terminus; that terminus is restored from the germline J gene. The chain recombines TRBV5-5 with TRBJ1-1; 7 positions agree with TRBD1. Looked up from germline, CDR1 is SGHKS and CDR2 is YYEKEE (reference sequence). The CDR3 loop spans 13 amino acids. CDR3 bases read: TGTGCCAGCAGCTCTAGGACAGGCCTAGGA. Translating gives CASSSRTGLG. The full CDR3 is CASSSRTGLGAFF.

CDR3 DNA, as far as it was read: TGTGCCAGCAGCTTATTTGACTACACCTACGAG. It translates to CASSLFDYTYE. The CDR3 as a whole reads CASSLFDYTYEQYF. The chain combines TRBV7-2 with TRBJ2-7; maybe TRBD2 (5 bases). The read is 3 residues too short to cover the CDR3 end, so that end is filled in from the germline J gene. The CDR3 length is 14 residues. V was cut by 2 bases and J by 2 bases, with 10 bases left in between. Germline CDR1 SGHTA, CDR2 FQGNSA.

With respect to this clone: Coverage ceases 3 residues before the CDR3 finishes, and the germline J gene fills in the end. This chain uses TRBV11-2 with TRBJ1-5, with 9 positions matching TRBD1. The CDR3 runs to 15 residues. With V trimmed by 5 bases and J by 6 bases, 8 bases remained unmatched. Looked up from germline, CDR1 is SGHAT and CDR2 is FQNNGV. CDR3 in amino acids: CASSLGQGFFQPQHF. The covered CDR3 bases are TGTGCCAGCAGCCTAGGACAGGGGTTCTTTCAGCCC.